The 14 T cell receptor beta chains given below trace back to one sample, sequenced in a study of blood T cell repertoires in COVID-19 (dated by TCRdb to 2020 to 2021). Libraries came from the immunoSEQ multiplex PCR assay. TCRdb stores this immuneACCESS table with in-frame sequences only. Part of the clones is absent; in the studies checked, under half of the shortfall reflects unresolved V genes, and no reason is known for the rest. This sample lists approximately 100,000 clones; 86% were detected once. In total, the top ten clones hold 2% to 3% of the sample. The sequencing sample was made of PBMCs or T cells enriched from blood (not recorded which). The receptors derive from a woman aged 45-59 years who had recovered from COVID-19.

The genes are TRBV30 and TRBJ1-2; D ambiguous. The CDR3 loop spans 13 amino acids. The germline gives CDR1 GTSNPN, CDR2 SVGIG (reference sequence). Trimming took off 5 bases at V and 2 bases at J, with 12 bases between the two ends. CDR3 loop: CAWQPGSNYGYTF. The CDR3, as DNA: TGTGCCTGGCAACCGGGGTCAAACTATGGCTACACCTTC.

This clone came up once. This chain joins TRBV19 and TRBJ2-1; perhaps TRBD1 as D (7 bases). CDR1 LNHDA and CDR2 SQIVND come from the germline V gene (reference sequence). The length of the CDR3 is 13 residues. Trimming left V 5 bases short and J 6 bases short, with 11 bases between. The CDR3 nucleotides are TGTGCCAGTAGTGGAGGGGACAGCAATGAGCAGTTCTTC. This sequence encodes CASSGGDSNEQFF. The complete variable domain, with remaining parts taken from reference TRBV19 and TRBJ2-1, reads DGGITQSPKYLFRKEGQNVTLSCEQNLNHDAMYWYRQDPGQGLRLIYYSQIVNDFQKGDIAEGYSVSREKKESFPLTVTSAQKNPTAFYLCASSGGDSNEQFFGPGTRLTVL.

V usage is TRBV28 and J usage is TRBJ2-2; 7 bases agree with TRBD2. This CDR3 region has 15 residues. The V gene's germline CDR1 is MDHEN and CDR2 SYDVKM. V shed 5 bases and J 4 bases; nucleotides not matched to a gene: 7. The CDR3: CASSPIAGFTGELFF. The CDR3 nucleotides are TGTGCCAGCAGTCCCATAGCGGGCTTCACCGGGGAGCTGTTTTTT.

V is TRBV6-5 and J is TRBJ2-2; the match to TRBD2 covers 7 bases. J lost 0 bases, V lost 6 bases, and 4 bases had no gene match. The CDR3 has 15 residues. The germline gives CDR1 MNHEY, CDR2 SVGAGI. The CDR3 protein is CASSRGGANTGELFF. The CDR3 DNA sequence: TGTGCCAGCAGCCGCGGGGGAGCGAACACCGGGGAGCTGTTTTTT.

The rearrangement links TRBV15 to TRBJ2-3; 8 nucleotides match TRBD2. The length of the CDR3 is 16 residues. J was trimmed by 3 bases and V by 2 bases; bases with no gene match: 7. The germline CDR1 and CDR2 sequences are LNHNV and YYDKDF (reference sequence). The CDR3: CATSRTAGVRTDTQYF. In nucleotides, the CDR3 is TGTGCCACCAGCAGAACAGCGGGGGTCAGAACAGATACGCAGTATTTT.

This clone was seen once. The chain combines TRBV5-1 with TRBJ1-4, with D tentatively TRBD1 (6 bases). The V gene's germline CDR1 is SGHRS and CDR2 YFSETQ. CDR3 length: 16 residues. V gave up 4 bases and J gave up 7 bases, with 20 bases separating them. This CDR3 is CASSARVSGASEKLFF. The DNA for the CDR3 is TGCGCCAGCAGCGCAAGGGTGTCAGGGGCAAGTGAAAAACTGTTTTTT.

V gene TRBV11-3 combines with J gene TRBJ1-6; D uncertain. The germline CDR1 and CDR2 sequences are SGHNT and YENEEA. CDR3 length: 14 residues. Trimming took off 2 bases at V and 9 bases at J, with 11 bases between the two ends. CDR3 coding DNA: TGTGCCAGCAGCTTAAAGAATACTGGTTCACCCCTCCACTTT. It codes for CASSLKNTGSPLHF. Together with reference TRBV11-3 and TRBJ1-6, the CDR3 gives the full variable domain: EAGVVQSPRYKIIEKKQPVAFWCNPISGHNTLYWYLQNLGQGPELLIRYENEEAVDDSQLPKDRFSAERLKGVDSTLKIQPAELGDSAVYLCASSLKNTGSPLHFGNGTRLTVT.

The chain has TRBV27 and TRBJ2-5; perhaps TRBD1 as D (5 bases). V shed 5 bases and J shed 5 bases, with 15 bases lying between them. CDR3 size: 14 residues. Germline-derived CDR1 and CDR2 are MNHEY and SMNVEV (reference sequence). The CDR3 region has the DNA TGTGCCAGCAGTACGCAGGGTTGGTTTGAGACCCAGTACTTC. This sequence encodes CASSTQGWFETQYF.

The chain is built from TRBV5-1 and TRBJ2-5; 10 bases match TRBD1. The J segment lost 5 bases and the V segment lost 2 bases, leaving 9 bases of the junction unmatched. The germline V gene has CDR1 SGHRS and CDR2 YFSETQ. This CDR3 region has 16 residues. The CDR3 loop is CASSLTSTGGRETQYF. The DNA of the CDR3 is TGCGCCAGCAGCTTAACGTCGACAGGGGGCCGGGAGACCCAGTACTTC.

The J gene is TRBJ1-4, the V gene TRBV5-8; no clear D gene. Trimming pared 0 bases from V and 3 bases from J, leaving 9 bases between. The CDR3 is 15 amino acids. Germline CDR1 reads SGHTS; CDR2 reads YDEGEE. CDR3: CASSLGRISNEKLFF. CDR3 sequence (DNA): TGTGCCAGCAGCTTGGGGCGGATTTCTAATGAAAAACTGTTTTTT.

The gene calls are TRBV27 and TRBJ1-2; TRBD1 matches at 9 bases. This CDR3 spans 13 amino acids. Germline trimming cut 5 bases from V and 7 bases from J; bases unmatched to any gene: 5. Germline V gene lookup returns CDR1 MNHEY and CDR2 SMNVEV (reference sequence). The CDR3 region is CASSRTGAFGYTF. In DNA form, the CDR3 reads TGTGCCAGCAGTAGGACAGGGGCGTTTGGCTACACCTTC.

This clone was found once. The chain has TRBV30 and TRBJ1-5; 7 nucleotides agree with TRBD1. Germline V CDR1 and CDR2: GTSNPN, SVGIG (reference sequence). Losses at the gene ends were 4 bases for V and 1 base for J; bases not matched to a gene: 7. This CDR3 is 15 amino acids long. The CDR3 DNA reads TGTGCCTGGAACCCCAGGGGGGCCAGCAATCAGCCCCAGCATTTT. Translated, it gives CAWNPRGASNQPQHF.

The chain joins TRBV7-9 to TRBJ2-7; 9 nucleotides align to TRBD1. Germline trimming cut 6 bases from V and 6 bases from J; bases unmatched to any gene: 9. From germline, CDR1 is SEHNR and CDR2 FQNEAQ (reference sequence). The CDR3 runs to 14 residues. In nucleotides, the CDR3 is TGTGCCAGCAGGTCCGGGACAGGGAGCCCCGAGCAGTACTTC. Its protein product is CASRSGTGSPEQYF.

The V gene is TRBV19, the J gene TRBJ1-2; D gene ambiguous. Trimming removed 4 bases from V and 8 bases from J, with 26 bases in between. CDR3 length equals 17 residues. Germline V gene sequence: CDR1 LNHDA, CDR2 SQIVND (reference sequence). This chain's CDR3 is CASSKEYLQKLTRGYTF. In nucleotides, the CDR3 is TGTGCCAGTAGTAAGGAATATCTCCAGAAATTGACTCGGGGCTACACCTTC.